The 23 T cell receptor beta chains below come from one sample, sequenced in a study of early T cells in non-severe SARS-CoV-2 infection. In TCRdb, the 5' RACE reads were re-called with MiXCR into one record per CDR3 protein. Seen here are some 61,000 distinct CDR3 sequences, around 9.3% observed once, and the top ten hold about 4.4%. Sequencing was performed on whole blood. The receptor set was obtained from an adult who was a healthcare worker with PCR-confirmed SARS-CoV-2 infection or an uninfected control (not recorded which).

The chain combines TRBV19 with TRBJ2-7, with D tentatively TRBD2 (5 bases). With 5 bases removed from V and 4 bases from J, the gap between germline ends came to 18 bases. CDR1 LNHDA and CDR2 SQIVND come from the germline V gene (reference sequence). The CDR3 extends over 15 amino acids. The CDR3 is CASSLTGVSIYEQYF. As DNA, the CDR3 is TGTGCCAGTAGTCTTACCGGGGTTTCAATTTACGAGCAGTACTTC.

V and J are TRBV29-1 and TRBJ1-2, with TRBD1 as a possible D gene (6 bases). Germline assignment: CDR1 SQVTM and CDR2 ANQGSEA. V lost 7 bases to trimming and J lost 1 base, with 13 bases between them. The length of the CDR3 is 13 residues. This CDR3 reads CSGDRSLNYGYTF. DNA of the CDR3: TGCAGCGGTGACAGGAGCCTTAACTATGGCTACACCTTC.

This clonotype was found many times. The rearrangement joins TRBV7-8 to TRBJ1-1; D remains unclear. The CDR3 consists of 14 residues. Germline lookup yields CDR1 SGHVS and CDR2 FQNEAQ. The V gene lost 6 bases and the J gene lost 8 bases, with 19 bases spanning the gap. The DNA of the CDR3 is TGTGCCAGCAGTAGTCAAGTAGTGAGAGGGGAAGCTTTCTTT. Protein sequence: CASSSQVVRGEAFF.

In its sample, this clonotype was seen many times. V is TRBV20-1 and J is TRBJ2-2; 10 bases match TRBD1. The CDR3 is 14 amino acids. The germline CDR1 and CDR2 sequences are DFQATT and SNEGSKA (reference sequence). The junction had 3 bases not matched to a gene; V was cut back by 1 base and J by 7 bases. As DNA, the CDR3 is TGCAGTGCTAGAGGGACAGGGGGGATCGGGGAGCTGTTTTTT. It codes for CSARGTGGIGELFF.

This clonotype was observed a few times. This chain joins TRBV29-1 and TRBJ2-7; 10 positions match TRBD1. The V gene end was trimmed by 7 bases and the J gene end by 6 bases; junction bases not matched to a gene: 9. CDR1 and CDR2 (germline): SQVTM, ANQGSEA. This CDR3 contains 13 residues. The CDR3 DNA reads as TGCAGCGCCCGGACAGGGGGGGTTGGCGAGCAGTACTTC. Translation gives CSARTGGVGEQYF.

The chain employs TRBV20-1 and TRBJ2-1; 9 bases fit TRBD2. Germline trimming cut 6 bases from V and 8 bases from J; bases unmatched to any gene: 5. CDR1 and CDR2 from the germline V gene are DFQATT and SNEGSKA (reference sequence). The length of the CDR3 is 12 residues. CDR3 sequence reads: CSAPAGGDEQFF. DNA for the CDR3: TGCAGTGCCCCAGCGGGAGGCGATGAGCAGTTCTTC.

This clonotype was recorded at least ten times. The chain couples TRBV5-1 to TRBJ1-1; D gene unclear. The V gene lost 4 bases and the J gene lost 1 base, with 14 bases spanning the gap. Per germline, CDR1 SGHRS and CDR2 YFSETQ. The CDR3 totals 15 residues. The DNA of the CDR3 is TGCGCCAGCAGCCTACAAGGCCAGACGAACACTGAAGCTTTCTTT. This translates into CASSLQGQTNTEAFF.

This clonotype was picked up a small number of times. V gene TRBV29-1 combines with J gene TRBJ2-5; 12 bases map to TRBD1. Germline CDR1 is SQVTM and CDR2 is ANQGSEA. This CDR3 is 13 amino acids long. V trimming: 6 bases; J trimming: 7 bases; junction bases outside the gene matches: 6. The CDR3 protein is CSVGTGGTRTQYF. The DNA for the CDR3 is TGCAGCGTGGGGACAGGGGGCACGAGGACCCAGTACTTC.

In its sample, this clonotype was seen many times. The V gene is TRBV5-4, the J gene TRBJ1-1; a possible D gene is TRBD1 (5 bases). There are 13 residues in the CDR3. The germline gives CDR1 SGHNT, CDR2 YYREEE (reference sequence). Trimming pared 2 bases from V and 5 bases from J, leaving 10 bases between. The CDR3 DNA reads TGTGCCAGCAGCTTACGGGGGGGAACTGAAGCTTTCTTT. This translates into CASSLRGGTEAFF.

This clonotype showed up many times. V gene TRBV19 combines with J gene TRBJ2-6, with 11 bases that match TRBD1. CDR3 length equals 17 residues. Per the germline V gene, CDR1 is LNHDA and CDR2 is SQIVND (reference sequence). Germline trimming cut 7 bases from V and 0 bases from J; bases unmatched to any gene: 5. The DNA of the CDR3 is TGTGCCAGTACGGACAGGGGGCACTTCTCTGGGGCCAACGTCCTGACTTTC. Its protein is CASTDRGHFSGANVLTF.

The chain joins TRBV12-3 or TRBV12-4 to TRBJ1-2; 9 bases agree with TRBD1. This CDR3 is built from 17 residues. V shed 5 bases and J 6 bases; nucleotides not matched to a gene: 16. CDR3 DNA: TGTGCCAGCAGTCCCGGACAGGGGCGAGGAATAGTCAATGGCTACACCTTC. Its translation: CASSPGQGRGIVNGYTF.

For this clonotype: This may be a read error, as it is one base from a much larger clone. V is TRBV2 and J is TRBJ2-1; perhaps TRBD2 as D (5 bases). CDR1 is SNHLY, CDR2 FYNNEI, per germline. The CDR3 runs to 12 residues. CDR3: CAGSEGYNEQFF. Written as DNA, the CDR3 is TGTGCCGGCAGTGAGGGTTATAATGAGCAGTTCTTC.

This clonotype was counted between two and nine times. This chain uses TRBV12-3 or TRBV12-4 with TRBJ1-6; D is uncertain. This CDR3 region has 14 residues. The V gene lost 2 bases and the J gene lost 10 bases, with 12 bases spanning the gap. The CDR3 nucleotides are TGTGCCAGCAGTTTAAGAGGTGGAGGATCACCCCTCCACTTT. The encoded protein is CASSLRGGGSPLHF.

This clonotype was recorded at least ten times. This chain's CDR3 is CASSPGIGRNTEAFF. The CDR3 nucleotides are TGTGCCAGCTCACCGGGTATCGGGAGGAACACTGAAGCTTTCTTT. The chain couples TRBV18 to TRBJ1-1; no reliable D call. Trimming took off 3 bases at V and 1 base at J, with 12 bases between the two ends. Germline-derived CDR1 and CDR2 are KGHSH and LQKENI. CDR3 length: 15 residues.

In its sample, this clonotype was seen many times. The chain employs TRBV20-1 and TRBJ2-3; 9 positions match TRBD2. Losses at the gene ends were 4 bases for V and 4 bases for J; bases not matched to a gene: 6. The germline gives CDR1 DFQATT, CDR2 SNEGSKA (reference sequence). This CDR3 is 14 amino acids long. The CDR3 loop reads CSATHSGRSDTQYF. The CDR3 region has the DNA TGCAGTGCTACCCATAGCGGGAGATCAGATACGCAGTATTTT.

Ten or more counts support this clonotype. The CDR3 coding sequence is TGTGCCAGCAGTCCCAGGACAGCGCGGGTGGGCACAGATACGCAGTATTTT. As protein: CASSPRTARVGTDTQYF. The rearrangement links TRBV12-3 or TRBV12-4 to TRBJ2-3; possibly TRBD1 for D (6 bases). The CDR3 has 17 amino acids. Trimming stripped 5 bases from V and 1 base from J, with 19 bases between.

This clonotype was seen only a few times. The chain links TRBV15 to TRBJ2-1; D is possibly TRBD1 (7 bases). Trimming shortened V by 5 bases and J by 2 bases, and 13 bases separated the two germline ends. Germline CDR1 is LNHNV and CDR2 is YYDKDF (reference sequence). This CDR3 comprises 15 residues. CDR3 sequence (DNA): TGTGCCACCAGCCAAAGCAGGGGGGCCTACAATGAGCAGTTCTTC. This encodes CATSQSRGAYNEQFF. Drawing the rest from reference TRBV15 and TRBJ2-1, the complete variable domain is DAMVIQNPRYQVTQFGKPVTLSCSQTLNHNVMYWYQQKSSQAPKLLFHYYDKDFNNEADTPDNFQSRRPNTSFCFLDIRSPGLGDTAMYLCATSQSRGAYNEQFFGPGTRLTVL.

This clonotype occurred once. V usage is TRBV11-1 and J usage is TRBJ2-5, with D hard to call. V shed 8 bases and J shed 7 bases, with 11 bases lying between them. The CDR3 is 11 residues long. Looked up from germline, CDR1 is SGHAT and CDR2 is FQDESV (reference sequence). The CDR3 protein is CASRRSGTQYF. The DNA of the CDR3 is TGTGCCAGCCGCCGGAGTGGGACCCAGTACTTC.

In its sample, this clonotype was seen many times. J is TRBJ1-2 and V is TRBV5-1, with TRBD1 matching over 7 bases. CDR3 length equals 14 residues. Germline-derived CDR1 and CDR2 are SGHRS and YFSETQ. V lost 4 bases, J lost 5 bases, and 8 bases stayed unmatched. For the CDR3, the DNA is TGCGCCAGCAGCGGCCAGACAGGGACTTATGGCTACACCTTC. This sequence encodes CASSGQTGTYGYTF.

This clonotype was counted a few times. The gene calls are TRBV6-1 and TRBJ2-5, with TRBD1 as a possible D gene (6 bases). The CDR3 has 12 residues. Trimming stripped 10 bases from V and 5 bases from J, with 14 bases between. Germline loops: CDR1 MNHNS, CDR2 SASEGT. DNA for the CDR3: TGTGCCACCGGCAGGGGAAGGGAGACCCAGTACTTC. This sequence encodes CATGRGRETQYF.

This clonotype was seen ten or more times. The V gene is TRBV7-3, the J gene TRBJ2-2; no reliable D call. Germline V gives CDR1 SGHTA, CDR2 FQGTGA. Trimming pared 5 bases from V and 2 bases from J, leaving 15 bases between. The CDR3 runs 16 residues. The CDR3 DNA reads TGTGCCAGCAGCCCCCTGGACCAGCGTAACACCGGGGAGCTGTTTTTT. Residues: CASSPLDQRNTGELFF.

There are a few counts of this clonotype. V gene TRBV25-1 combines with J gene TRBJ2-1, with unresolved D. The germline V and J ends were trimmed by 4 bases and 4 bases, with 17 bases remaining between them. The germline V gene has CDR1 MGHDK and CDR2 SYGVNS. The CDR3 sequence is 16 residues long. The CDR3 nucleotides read TGTGCCAGCAGTGCCATAGTAGGCGTAGGTTACAATGAGCAGTTCTTC. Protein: CASSAIVGVGYNEQFF.

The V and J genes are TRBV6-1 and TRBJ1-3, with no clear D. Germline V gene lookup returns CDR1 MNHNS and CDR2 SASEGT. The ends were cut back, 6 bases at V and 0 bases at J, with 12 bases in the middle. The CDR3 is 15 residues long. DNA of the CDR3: TGTGCCAGCAGGAGCATGGACCACTCTGGAAACACCATATATTTT. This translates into CASRSMDHSGNTIYF.